Presented here are 10 T cell receptor beta chains from one specimen sequenced in a study of spatial heterogeneity in lung cancer. TCRdb reprocessed the 5' RACE reads with MiXCR, giving one entry per CDR3 protein. The sample lists 8,500 to 14,000 distinct CDR3 sequences, approximately 3.8% seen once, with roughly 7.8% in the top ten. Time point: sample taken at primary tumor resection. Sequencing covered unsorted whole RNA taken from tumor, nontumor lung or frozen PBMC. Source: normal lung tissue next to the tumor, taken at surgery. All receptors derive from a male donor with early-stage non-small cell lung cancer.

This clonotype is medium-sized. The gene calls are TRBV30 and TRBJ2-3; 11 nucleotides agree with TRBD1. Unmatched junction bases numbered 5, after V lost 6 bases and J lost 3 bases. In germline, CDR1 is GTSNPN, CDR2 SVGIG (reference sequence). The CDR3 runs 14 residues. The CDR3 bases are TGTGCCTGTGGGACAGGGGGAAATACAGATACGCAGTATTTT. Amino acids: CACGTGGNTDTQYF.

This clonotype was detected many times. V usage is TRBV10-3 and J usage is TRBJ1-5; D gene uncertain. Germline CDR1 and CDR2: ENHRY and SYGVKD. CDR3 length: 16 residues. Trimming removed 3 bases from V and 1 base from J, with 13 bases in between. The chain's CDR3 is CAISEAAQGSNQPQHF. DNA for the CDR3: TGTGCCATCAGTGAAGCGGCTCAAGGAAGCAATCAGCCCCAGCATTTT.

The gene calls are TRBV7-8 and TRBJ2-4, with D possibly TRBD1 on 5 matching bases. The V and J ends lost 2 bases and 0 bases respectively, with 8 bases between them. Germline V CDR1 and CDR2: SGHVS, FQNEAQ. The CDR3 totals 15 residues. The DNA of the CDR3 is TGTGCCAGCAGCTTAACAGGCCTAGCCAAAAACATTCAGTACTTC. Protein: CASSLTGLAKNIQYF.

By share of the sample, this clonotype is medium-sized. This chain links TRBV9 with TRBJ2-5; D gene uncertain. The germline gives CDR1 SGDLS, CDR2 YYNGEE. The V end was cut by 4 bases, the J end by 6 bases, with 13 bases between. The length of the CDR3 is 13 residues. In DNA form, the CDR3 reads TGTGCCAGCAGCACGGCTCCTCGAAAGACCCAGTACTTC. It translates to CASSTAPRKTQYF.

Within the sample, this clonotype is medium-sized (0.01 to 0.1%). This sequence joins TRBV6-2 or TRBV6-3 and TRBJ2-7; D possibly corresponds to TRBD1 (5 bases). Germline loops: CDR1 MNHEY, CDR2 SVGEGT. The V and J ends lost 2 bases and 2 bases respectively, with 10 bases between them. This CDR3 is built from 14 residues. In nucleotides, the CDR3 is TGTGCCAGCAGTTACGGCACAGGACCCTACGAGCAGTACTTC. Its protein product is CASSYGTGPYEQYF.

The V and J genes are TRBV28 and TRBJ1-1, with 7 bases fitting TRBD1. The CDR3 spans 12 residues. Germline V gene sequence: CDR1 MDHEN, CDR2 SYDVKM. With V trimmed by 5 bases and J by 7 bases, 4 bases remained unmatched. Here the CDR3 reads CASSLRQGEAFF. In nucleotides, the CDR3 is TGTGCCAGCAGTCTCCGACAGGGTGAAGCTTTCTTT.

In its sample, this clonotype was seen many times. This rearrangement joins TRBV2 to TRBJ1-2, with 8 bases that match TRBD1. Germline assignment: CDR1 SNHLY and CDR2 FYNNEI. J lost 2 bases, V lost 4 bases, and 3 bases had no gene match. CDR3 length equals 14 residues. The CDR3 nucleotides read TGTGCCAGCAGTGGAGACAGGGGAAACTATGGCTACACCTTC. The encoded protein is CASSGDRGNYGYTF.

In this sample, this clonotype turned up many times. This chain's CDR3 is CASSQDRAGKGGTDTQYF. The CDR3 nucleotides are TGCGCCAGCAGCCAAGATCGGGCAGGGAAGGGCGGCACAGATACGCAGTATTTT. The V gene is TRBV4-1, the J gene TRBJ2-3; D is possibly TRBD1 (5 bases). V was pared by 0 bases and J by 1 base, with 17 bases between. CDR1 is MGHRA and CDR2 is YSYEKL in the germline V gene. The CDR3 totals 18 residues.

This clonotype showed up many times. At one end, the junction sequence differs from germline, possibly due to a read error. V gene TRBV7-7 combines with J gene TRBJ2-7; 7 bases line up with TRBD1. Germline loops: CDR1 SSHAT, CDR2 FNYEAQ (reference sequence). The CDR3 loop spans 14 amino acids. CDR3 amino acids: CASSLSQGNHEQYF. For the CDR3, the DNA is TGTGCTAGCAGCTTGTCACAGGGGAACCACGAGCAGTACTTC.

This clonotype was seen a handful of times. The rearrangement uses TRBV19 and TRBJ2-2; 10 bases agree with TRBD1. V shed 5 bases, J shed 7 bases, and the junction held 4 bases outside the gene matches. Germline CDR1 and CDR2: LNHDA and SQIVND (reference sequence). This CDR3 is built from 14 residues. This CDR3 reads CASSERTGGGELFF. The DNA of the CDR3 is TGTGCCAGTAGTGAACGGACAGGGGGCGGGGAGCTGTTTTTT.